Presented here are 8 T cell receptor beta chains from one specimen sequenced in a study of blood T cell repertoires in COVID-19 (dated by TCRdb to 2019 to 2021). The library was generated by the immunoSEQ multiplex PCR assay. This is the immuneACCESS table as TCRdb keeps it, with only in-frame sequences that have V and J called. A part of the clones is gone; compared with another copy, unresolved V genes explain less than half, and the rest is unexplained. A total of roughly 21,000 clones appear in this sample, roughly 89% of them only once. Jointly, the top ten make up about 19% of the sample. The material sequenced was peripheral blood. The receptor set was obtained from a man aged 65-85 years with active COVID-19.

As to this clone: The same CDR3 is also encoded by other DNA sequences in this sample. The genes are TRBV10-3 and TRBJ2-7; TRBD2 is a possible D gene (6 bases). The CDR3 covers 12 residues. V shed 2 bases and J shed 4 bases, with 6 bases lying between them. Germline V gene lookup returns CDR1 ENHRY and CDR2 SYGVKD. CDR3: CAISEGGYEQYF. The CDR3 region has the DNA TGTGCCATCAGTGAGGGGGGGTACGAGCAGTACTTC.

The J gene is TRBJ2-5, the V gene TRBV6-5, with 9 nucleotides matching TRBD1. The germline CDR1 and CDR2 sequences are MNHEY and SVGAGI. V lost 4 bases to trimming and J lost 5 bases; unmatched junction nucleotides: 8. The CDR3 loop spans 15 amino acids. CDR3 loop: CASSSPGQGIETQYF. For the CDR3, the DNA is TGTGCCAGCAGTTCCCCGGGACAGGGTATTGAGACCCAGTACTTC.

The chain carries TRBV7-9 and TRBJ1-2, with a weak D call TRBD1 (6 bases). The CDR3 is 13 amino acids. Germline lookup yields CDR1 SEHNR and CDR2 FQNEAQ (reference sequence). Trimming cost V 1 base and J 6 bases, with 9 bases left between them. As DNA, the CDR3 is TGTGCCAGCAGCTTAGGGGCAGGGGATGGCTACACCTTC. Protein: CASSLGAGDGYTF. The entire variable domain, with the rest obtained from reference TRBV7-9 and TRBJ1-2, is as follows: DTGVSQNPRHKITKRGQNVTFRCDPISEHNRLYWYRQTLGQGPEFLTYFQNEAQLEKSRLLSDRFSAERPKGSFSTLEIQRTEQGDSAMYLCASSLGAGDGYTFGSGTRLTVV.

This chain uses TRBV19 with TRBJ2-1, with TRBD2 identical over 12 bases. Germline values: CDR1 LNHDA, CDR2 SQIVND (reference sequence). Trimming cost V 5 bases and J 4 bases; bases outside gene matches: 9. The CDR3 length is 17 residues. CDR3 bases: TGTGCCAGTAGTGTCCGACTAGCGGGAGTGAGGTACAATGAGCAGTTCTTC. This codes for CASSVRLAGVRYNEQFF.

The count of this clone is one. Here the CDR3 reads CASSRTSGVGSYNEQFF. The CDR3 bases are TGCGCCAGCAGCCGAACTAGCGGGGTAGGGTCCTACAATGAGCAGTTCTTC. The chain employs TRBV5-1 and TRBJ2-1, with TRBD2 matching 10 bases. CDR1 is SGHRS and CDR2 is YFSETQ in the germline V gene. With V trimmed by 4 bases and J by 1 base, 8 bases remained unmatched. The CDR3 is 17 amino acids.

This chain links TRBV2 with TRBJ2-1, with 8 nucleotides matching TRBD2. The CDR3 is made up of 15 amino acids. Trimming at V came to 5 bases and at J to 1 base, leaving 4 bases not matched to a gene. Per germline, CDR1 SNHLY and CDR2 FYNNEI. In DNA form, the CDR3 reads TGTGCCAGCAGTTCACTAGCGGTTTCCTACAATGAGCAGTTCTTC. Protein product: CASSSLAVSYNEQFF.

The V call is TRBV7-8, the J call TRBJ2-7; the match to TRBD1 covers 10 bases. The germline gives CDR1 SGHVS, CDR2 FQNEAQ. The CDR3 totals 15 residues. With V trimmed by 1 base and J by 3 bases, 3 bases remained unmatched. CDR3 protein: CASSLGGTGVYEQYF. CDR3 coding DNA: TGTGCCAGCAGCTTAGGGGGGACAGGGGTCTACGAGCAGTACTTC.

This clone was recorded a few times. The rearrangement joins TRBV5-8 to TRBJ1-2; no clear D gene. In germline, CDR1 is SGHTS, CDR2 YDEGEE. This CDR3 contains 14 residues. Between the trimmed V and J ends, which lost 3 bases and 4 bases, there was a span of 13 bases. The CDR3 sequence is CASSSYTSFYGYTF. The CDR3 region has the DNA TGTGCCAGCAGCTCCTACACTAGCTTCTATGGCTACACCTTC.